One T cell receptor (beta chain) is described in this entry. This specimen comes from a study of shared clonotypes between healthy human individuals. The table came from immunoSEQ multiplex PCR; TCRdb's copy has only in-frame clones and leaves some out. The sample has 640,000 or so clones; more than 70% are singletons. This receptor was taken from a woman in her 30s in good health. The sequenced sample was memory CD4+ T cells sorted from blood. Subset meaning: CD45RA-negative fraction.

DNA of the CDR3: TGTGCCAGCAGCCCCCATGGGGGGTCTAATCAGCCCCAGCATTTT. Encoded protein: CASSPHGGSNQPQHF. V is TRBV7-9 and J is TRBJ1-5; a weak D match, TRBD1 (5 bases). The germline V and J ends were trimmed by 5 bases and 4 bases, with 15 bases remaining between them. CDR1 SEHNR and CDR2 FQNEAQ come from the germline V gene (reference sequence). The CDR3 runs 15 residues.